Presented here are 5 T cell receptor beta chains from one specimen sequenced in a study of T-cell reconstitution after alpha-beta-depleted transplantation in children. The authors prepared the TCRbeta library with unique molecular identifiers. Each CDR3 protein gets one entry after TCRdb re-called the PCR reads with MiXCR. Among roughly 100,000 distinct CDR3 sequences, around 6.1% were seen once, and the ten largest hold 6% to 7%. The sample here was PBMCs, mostly from graft donor cells, taken 60 days after TCRalphabeta/CD19-depleted stem cell transplant. These receptors were obtained from a female patient younger than 10 who had a stem cell transplant for Fanconi anemia, so the T cells may come from the graft donor.

This clonotype was observed a few times. At one end, the junction sequence differs from germline, possibly due to a read error. The chain links TRBV7-9 to TRBJ2-3; 13 bases are a match to TRBD2. This CDR3 is 15 amino acids long. CDR1 SEHNR and CDR2 FQNEAQ come from the germline V gene (reference sequence). The CDR3: CWTSGGYSFTDTQYF. The CDR3 DNA follows: TGCTGGACTAGCGGGGGCTACTCTTTCACAGATACGCAGTATTTT.

A note on this clonotype: One base away lies a much larger clone, so this may be a sequencing read error. The chain employs TRBV6-6 and TRBJ2-1, with a tentative D call TRBD2 (5 bases). CDR3 size: 12 residues. Germline V CDR1 and CDR2: MNHNY, SVGAGI (reference sequence). The CDR3 protein is CASSYTGLSQLF. The CDR3 nucleotides are TGTGCCAGCAGTTACACCGGACTGTCGCAGCTCTTC.

This sequence joins TRBV7-9 and TRBJ1-1; D call uncertain. From germline, CDR1 is SEHNR and CDR2 FQNEAQ (reference sequence). With 6 bases removed from V and 4 bases from J, the gap between germline ends came to 12 bases. This CDR3 is 13 amino acids long. The CDR3 nucleotides are TGTGCCAGCAGTTCCCAGAGTGGCACTGAAGCTTTCTTT. Amino acid sequence: CASSSQSGTEAFF.

This clonotype was seen a handful of times. The chain carries TRBV25-1 and TRBJ1-2; D not certain. This CDR3 is 13 amino acids long. CDR1 MGHDK and CDR2 SYGVNS come from the germline V gene. V lost 1 base to trimming and J lost 7 bases, with 10 bases between them. DNA for the CDR3: TGTGCCAGCAGTGAATTATTCTCTGGTGGCTACACCTTC. Translating gives CASSELFSGGYTF.

This clonotype was seen many times. The chain joins TRBV7-3 to TRBJ2-1, with 10 bases identical to TRBD2. The V segment lost 1 base and the J segment 3 bases; nucleotides outside the gene matches: 9. Germline-derived CDR1 and CDR2 are SGHTA and FQGTGA. The CDR3 is made up of 18 amino acids. For the CDR3, the DNA is TGTGCCAGCAGCTTAAGCTCCATAGCGGGAGGACGCTACAATGAGCAGTTCTTC. This sequence encodes CASSLSSIAGGRYNEQFF.